Presented here are 8 T cell receptor beta chains from one specimen sequenced in a study of blood T cell repertoires in COVID-19 (dated by TCRdb to about 2020). The receptor library was made with the immunoSEQ multiplex PCR assay. The source is immuneACCESS, and TCRdb retained only in-frame sequences with V and J called. Part of the clones is not carried over; for the studies checked, unresolved V genes explain less than half of this, and the remainder is unexplained. The sample includes roughly 190,000 clones, with over 70% observed a single time. The leading ten clones occupy approximately 6.9% of the sample. What was sequenced was peripheral blood. All receptors derive from a man between 60 and 75 years old with acute or convalescent COVID-19.

V and J are TRBV9 and TRBJ2-7; 7 bases match TRBD2. Per the germline V gene, CDR1 is SGDLS and CDR2 is YYNGEE. This CDR3 spans 15 amino acids. With 0 bases clipped from V and 2 bases from J, the junction kept 5 bases outside the gene matches. The CDR3 DNA follows: TGTGCCAGCAGCGTAGAGGGAGGGGTCGCCTACGAGCAGTACTTC. It yields the protein CASSVEGGVAYEQYF.

The J gene is TRBJ1-3, the V gene TRBV3-1 (or the pseudogene TRBV3-2); D remains unclear. The CDR3 is 13 amino acids. Germline assignment: CDR1 LGHDT and CDR2 YNNKEL (reference sequence). Trimming took off 4 bases at V and 4 bases at J, with 8 bases between the two ends. CDR3 in DNA: TGTGCCAGCAGCCGGCAGATCGGAAACACCATATATTTT. Its protein is CASSRQIGNTIYF.

The genes are TRBV4-2 and TRBJ2-5; TRBD2 matches at 14 bases. After removal of 6 bases from V and 1 base from J, the junction contained 4 bases not matched to a gene. The CDR3 loop spans 16 amino acids. Germline V gene lookup returns CDR1 LGHNA and CDR2 YNFKEQ. The CDR3 nucleotides read TGTGCCAGCAGGGAGGGGACTAGCGGGGGCCAAGAGACCCAGTACTTC. Residues: CASREGTSGGQETQYF.

The gene calls are TRBV27 and TRBJ1-2; 7 bases align to TRBD1. Germline V CDR1 and CDR2: MNHEY, SMNVEV (reference sequence). The CDR3 length is 20 residues. J lost 5 bases, V lost 4 bases, and 25 bases had no gene match. CDR3 sequence: CASSSRLRQGYLPLTYGYTF. Written as DNA, the CDR3 is TGTGCCAGCAGTTCGCGCCTCCGACAGGGCTACCTCCCGCTGACGTATGGCTACACCTTC.

The chain is built from TRBV21-1 and TRBJ1-5; the tabulated D call, TRBD1, remains unverified against the DNA. TRBV21-1 is described as a pseudogene. The CDR3 is 15 amino acids. Written as DNA, the CDR3 is TGTGCCAGCAGCAAACTGGGCTCTAGCAATCAGCCCCAGCATTTT. It specifies CASSKLGSSNQPQHF.

The chain has TRBV24-1 and TRBJ2-2, with a weak D call TRBD1 (6 bases). CDR1 is KGHDR, CDR2 SFDVKD, per germline. This CDR3 is built from 13 residues. The ends were cut back, 12 bases at V and 4 bases at J, with 14 bases in the middle. The CDR3 protein is CACGGRLTGELFF. CDR3 in DNA: TGTGCCTGTGGGGGCAGACTCACCGGGGAGCTGTTTTTT.

The V gene is TRBV20-1, the J gene TRBJ1-6, with D possibly matching TRBD1 (6 bases). This CDR3 comprises 16 residues. The V gene's germline CDR1 is DFQATT and CDR2 SNEGSKA (reference sequence). Trimming left V 3 bases short and J 8 bases short, with 20 bases between. CDR3 DNA: TGCAGTGCTAGTGAGGGCTTACAGGGACGAGATTCACCCCTCCACTTT. Translated, it gives CSASEGLQGRDSPLHF.

The chain joins TRBV6-5 to TRBJ1-2, with 11 bases identical to TRBD1. CDR1 is MNHEY and CDR2 is SVGAGI in the germline V gene. After removal of 9 bases from V and 8 bases from J, the junction contained 14 bases not matched to a gene. This CDR3 has 15 residues. For the CDR3, the DNA is TGTGCCAGTATTACAACCGGGACAGGGGGAATGGGCTACACCTTC. Its protein is CASITTGTGGMGYTF.